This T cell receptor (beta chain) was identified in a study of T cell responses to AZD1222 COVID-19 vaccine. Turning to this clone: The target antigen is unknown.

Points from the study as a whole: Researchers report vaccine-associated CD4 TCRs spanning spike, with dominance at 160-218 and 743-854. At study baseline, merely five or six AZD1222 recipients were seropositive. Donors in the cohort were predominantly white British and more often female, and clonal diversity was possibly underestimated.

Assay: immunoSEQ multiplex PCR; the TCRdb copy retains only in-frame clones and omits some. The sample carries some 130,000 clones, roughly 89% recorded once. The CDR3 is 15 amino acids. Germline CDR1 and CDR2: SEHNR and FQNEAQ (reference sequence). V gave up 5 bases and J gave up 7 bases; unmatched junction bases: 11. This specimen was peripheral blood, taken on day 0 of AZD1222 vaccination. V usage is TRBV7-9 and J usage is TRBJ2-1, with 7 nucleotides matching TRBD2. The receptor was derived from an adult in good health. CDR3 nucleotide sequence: TGTGCCAGCAGCGTAAGTAGCGGGCTGCCGAATGAGCAGTTCTTC. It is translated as CASSVSSGLPNEQFF. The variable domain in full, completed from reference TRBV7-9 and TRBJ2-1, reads DTGVSQNPRHKITKRGQNVTFRCDPISEHNRLYWYRQTLGQGPEFLTYFQNEAQLEKSRLLSDRFSAERPKGSFSTLEIQRTEQGDSAMYLCASSVSSGLPNEQFFGPGTRLTVL.